The 7 T cell receptor beta chains presented below share a single source sample, sequenced in a study of blood T cell repertoires in COVID-19. Libraries were prepared by immunoSEQ multiplex PCR; TCRdb keeps only in-frame clonotypes and omits some of them. The top ten clones hold approximately 3.4% of a sample with more than 95,000 clones, about 80% of them seen once. The specimen was peripheral blood. These receptors were collected from a woman aged 80 or over with active or convalescent COVID-19.

The chain joins TRBV25-1 to TRBJ2-2; D is perhaps TRBD1 (5 bases). Germline CDR1 reads MGHDK; CDR2 reads SYGVNS. This CDR3 spans 14 amino acids. Between the trimmed V and J ends, which lost 0 bases and 6 bases, there was a span of 8 bases. CDR3 protein: CASSEYARAGELFF. The CDR3 DNA reads as TGTGCCAGCAGTGAATATGCCAGGGCCGGGGAGCTGTTTTTT.

This chain joins TRBV6-5 and TRBJ2-2; D is unresolved. V was pared by 5 bases and J by 8 bases, with 15 bases between. Germline V gives CDR1 MNHEY, CDR2 SVGAGI. The CDR3 is 14 residues long. CDR3 sequence reads: CASSINSGWGELFF. Written as DNA, the CDR3 is TGTGCCAGCAGTATTAATTCAGGATGGGGGGAGCTGTTTTTT.

The chain is built from TRBV7-3 and TRBJ2-1; 7 positions agree with TRBD2. This CDR3 region has 13 residues. With 5 bases clipped from V and 9 bases from J, the junction kept 7 bases outside the gene matches. CDR1 SGHTA and CDR2 FQGTGA come from the germline V gene. CDR3 protein: CASSPRGDREQFF. In DNA, the CDR3 is TGTGCCAGCAGCCCACGGGGGGACCGTGAGCAGTTCTTC.

This clone was detected a few times. The chain couples TRBV19 to TRBJ2-7, with TRBD1 matching over 11 bases. The V gene's germline CDR1 is LNHDA and CDR2 SQIVND (reference sequence). The CDR3 has 14 amino acids. V trimming: 5 bases; J trimming: 7 bases; junction bases outside the gene matches: 7. In nucleotides, the CDR3 is TGTGCCAGTAGTTCCGGGACAGGGGGATTAGAGCAGTACTTC. Protein: CASSSGTGGLEQYF.

This clone was counted a few times. The chain recombines TRBV29-1 with TRBJ2-1, with D tentatively TRBD1 (6 bases). Germline CDR1 and CDR2: SQVTM and ANQGSEA. The CDR3 is made up of 14 amino acids. The V and J ends lost 4 bases and 4 bases respectively, with 14 bases between them. The CDR3, as DNA: TGCAGCGTTGCCGGACAGCCCCCTTACAATGAGCAGTTCTTC. It translates to CSVAGQPPYNEQFF.

The gene calls are TRBV5-6 and TRBJ2-2; D is possibly TRBD1 (6 bases). CDR1 and CDR2 (germline): SGHDT, YYEEEE. The CDR3 extends over 17 amino acids. Trimming shortened V by 3 bases and J by 0 bases, and 15 bases separated the two germline ends. CDR3 DNA: TGTGCCAGCAGCTACTTACAGGGTATAGCGAACACCGGGGAGCTGTTTTTT. Its translation is CASSYLQGIANTGELFF. Full variable domain (remainder filled in from reference TRBV5-6 and TRBJ2-2): DAGVTQSPTHLIKTRGQQVTLRCSPKSGHDTVSWYQQALGQGPQFIFQYYEEEERQRGNFPDRFSGHQFPNYSSELNVNALLLGDSALYLCASSYLQGIANTGELFFGEGSRLTVL.

This CDR3 is CASSPQEGAVYEQYF. DNA for the CDR3: TGTGCCAGCAGCCCCCAAGAAGGGGCCGTCTACGAGCAGTACTTC. The rearrangement links TRBV7-6 to TRBJ2-7; TRBD1 might be the D (5 bases). Germline V gene data show CDR1 as SGHVS and CDR2 as FNYEAQ. The CDR3 spans 15 residues. V lost 5 bases and J 3 bases, leaving 17 bases between the germline ends. Together with reference TRBV7-6 and TRBJ2-7, the CDR3 gives the full variable domain: GAGVSQSPRYKVTKRGQDVALRCDPISGHVSLYWYRQALGQGPEFLTYFNYEAQQDKSGLPNDRFSAERPEGSISTLTIQRTEQRDSAMYRCASSPQEGAVYEQYFGPGTRLTVT.